This passage covers 24 T cell receptor beta chains from one sample sequenced in a study of CD8+CD57+ T cells in acquired aplastic anemia. Previously, flow cytometry had revealed CD8+CD57+ cell expansion in the patients chosen for sequencing. According to the study, genomic DNA was the template for TCR beta VDJ and CDR3 profiling. TCRdb recomputed calls from the reads with MiXCR, one row per CDR3 protein. The repertoire holds 200,000 to 300,000 distinct CDR3 sequences, with around 82% as singletons. The sample was sorted CD4+, CD8+, or CD8+CD57+ T cells (not recorded which) from PBMCs. Source of these receptors: a human donor with aplastic anemia.

On this clonotype: The limits of the CDR3 on the DNA are not certain, so only TCRdb's listed CDR3 is given. This sequence joins TRBV9 and TRBJ2-3. The CDR3 numbers 14 amino acids, ends counted. Germline CDR1 and CDR2: SGDLS and YYNGEE. CDR3 residues: CASSVGSGTHSFYF.

Of note for this clonotype: One end of the junction varies from germline; a read error may be responsible. The V gene is TRBV19, the J gene TRBJ2-1, with TRBD2 matching 15 bases. Germline assignment: CDR1 LNHDA and CDR2 SQIVND (reference sequence). CDR3 length: 16 residues. The CDR3 DNA is TGCGCCAGCAGCCACCCCGGACTAGCGGGAGGGGGGAATGAGCAGTTC. This encodes CASSHPGLAGGGNEQF.

CDR3 region: CSANGLAGEYEQYF. The CDR3 DNA sequence: TGCAGTGCAAACGGACTAGCGGGGGAGTACGAGCAGTACTTC. The rearrangement links TRBV20-1 to TRBJ2-7; TRBD2 agrees at 13 bases. This CDR3 is built from 14 residues. In germline, CDR1 is DFQATT, CDR2 SNEGSKA (reference sequence). V was pared by 6 bases and J by 4 bases, with 6 bases of the junction left unmatched.

This clonotype was recorded only once. Germline and junction disagree at one end, which may indicate a read error. This rearrangement joins TRBV7-8 to TRBJ2-3; a possible D gene is TRBD1 (6 bases). Germline V lookup: CDR1 SGHVS, CDR2 FQNEAQ. This CDR3 has 13 residues. The CDR3 here is CASSVGPTGTPLF. The CDR3 DNA reads as TGTGCCAGCAGCGTCGGTCCCACAGGGACACCGCTTTTC.

This rearrangement joins TRBV7-3 to TRBJ2-7, with 11 positions matching TRBD2. The CDR3 has 18 residues. J was trimmed by 4 bases and V by 0 bases; bases with no gene match: 11. The germline V gene has CDR1 SGHTA and CDR2 FQGTGA. DNA for the CDR3: TGTGCCAGCAGCTTAACGGGACTAGCGGATGGGGCAGATTACGAGCAGTACGTC. Protein sequence: CASSLTGLADGADYEQYV.

The chain joins TRBV19 to TRBJ2-7; D is possibly TRBD2 (6 bases). Trimming pared 5 bases from V and 10 bases from J, leaving 21 bases between. This CDR3 has 14 amino acids. Germline assignment: CDR1 LNHDA and CDR2 SQIVND (reference sequence). CDR3 sequence (DNA): TGTGCCAGTAGTTTATACGGGGAGGAGCAGTACCAGTACTTC. This translates into CASSLYGEEQYQYF.

Only a few counts were recorded for this clonotype. One end of the junction fails to match germline, which may point to a read error. The chain couples TRBV15 to TRBJ2-3; D is unclear. This CDR3 has 14 residues. Germline V CDR1 and CDR2: LNHNV, YYDKDF (reference sequence). The CDR3 nucleotides are TGTGCCACCAGCTTAGGCGGCGATCAAGATACCCAGTATTTT. Amino acids: CATSLGGDQDTQYF.

This chain joins TRBV11-2 and TRBJ1-2, with a possible D match to TRBD1 (5 bases). V was clipped by 2 bases and J by 5 bases, with 18 bases between them. The CDR3 extends over 16 amino acids. CDR1 and CDR2 (germline): SGHAT, FQNNGV. CDR3 nucleotide sequence: TGTGCCAGCAGCTTAATACCGTCAGGGCTCGTATATGGCTACACCTTC. The encoded protein is CASSLIPSGLVYGYTF.

This clonotype was counted once. The chain has TRBV9 and TRBJ1-1; D is unclear. Germline assignment: CDR1 SGDLS and CDR2 YYNGEE. The ends were cut back, 0 bases at V and 11 bases at J, with 20 bases in the middle. The CDR3 consists of 15 residues. CDR3 loop: CASSVALTVKSFAFF. In DNA, the CDR3 is TGTGCCAGCAGCGTAGCTCTGACCGTTAAGTCCTTCGCTTTCTTT.

To note about this clonotype: The CDR3 ends on some other residue instead of the conserved phenylalanine or tryptophan, so this is likely a read error. Because the CDR3's place on the DNA is in doubt, the DNA is left out and the CDR3 is given as listed by TCRdb. The chain has TRBV9 and TRBJ2-3; the table's D gene call, TRBD1, was not cross checked with the DNA. The CDR3 totals 12 residues, both ends included. Germline V CDR1 and CDR2: SGDLS, YYNGEE. CDR3 sequence reads: CASSVRDSGRDG.

This clonotype was seen many times. The V gene is TRBV7-2, the J gene TRBJ2-5; maybe TRBD2 (6 bases). Trimming cost V 1 base and J 3 bases, with 12 bases left between them. CDR3 length: 15 residues. Germline V gene data show CDR1 as SGHTA and CDR2 as FQGNSA. This CDR3 reads CASSLVAGNEETQYF. As DNA, the CDR3 is TGTGCCAGCAGCTTAGTTGCGGGAAATGAAGAGACCCAGTACTTC.

Details on this clonotype: The junction and the germline gene differ at one end; a read error may be behind it. The chain links TRBV5-1 to TRBJ2-1, with D possibly TRBD2 on 6 matching bases. Germline V gene sequence: CDR1 SGHRS, CDR2 YFSETQ. The CDR3 extends over 18 amino acids. CDR3 DNA sequence: TGTGCCAGCAGCTTGGACGGGCCGGGAGTCTCCCGCTACAATGAGCAGTTCTTC. Protein: CASSLDGPGVSRYNEQFF.

The gene calls are TRBV5-1 and TRBJ2-1, with 9 nucleotides matching TRBD1. Per the germline V gene, CDR1 is SGHRS and CDR2 is YFSETQ. The V gene end was trimmed by 3 bases and the J gene end by 7 bases; junction bases not matched to a gene: 8. The CDR3 has 15 residues. The CDR3 DNA sequence: TGCGCCAGCAGCTCGCGGACAGGGGAGGATAATGAGCAGTTCTTC. Translation gives CASSSRTGEDNEQFF. Looking up the rest from reference TRBV5-1 and TRBJ2-1 gives the full variable domain: KAGVTQTPRYLIKTRGQQVTLSCSPISGHRSVSWYQQTPGQGLQFLFEYFSETQRNKGNFPGRFSGRQFSNSRSEMNVSTLELGDSALYLCASSSRTGEDNEQFFGPGTRLTVL.

In the case of this clonotype: Sequence at one end of the junction differs from germline and may be a read error. This chain connects TRBV5-1 to TRBJ1-2, with D maybe TRBD1 (5 bases). This CDR3 region has 15 residues. CDR1 and CDR2 from the germline V gene are SGHRS and YFSETQ. CDR3 loop: CASSLNRGHVYGYTF. DNA of the CDR3: TGTGCCAGCAGCTTGAATCGGGGCCACGTCTATGGCTACACCTTC.

This clonotype was counted between two and nine times. Mismatch with germline at one junction end may stem from a read error. The chain joins TRBV6-5 to TRBJ2-3; 8 positions match TRBD1. CDR3 length equals 14 residues. Per germline, CDR1 MNHEY and CDR2 SVGAGI. The CDR3 protein is CASSRGQGSDTQYF. The CDR3 coding sequence is TGCGCCAGCAGCAGGGGGCAGGGATCGGATACGCAGTATTTT.

In regard to this clonotype: At one of its ends the junction is not consistent with the germline gene, which may arise from a read error. This chain joins TRBV20-1 and TRBJ2-2; either TRBD1 or TRBD2 may supply D (5 bases each). Germline CDR1 reads DFQATT; CDR2 reads SNEGSKA (reference sequence). The CDR3 extends over 13 amino acids. The CDR3 DNA reads as TGCAGCGCTAGAGAGGAGGACACTGAAGAGCTGTTTTTT. As protein: CSAREEDTEELFF.

Regarding this clonotype: This CDR3 fails to terminate in the conserved phenylalanine or tryptophan, so it likely reflects a read error. The DNA is omitted, as the CDR3 cannot be located on it reliably, and the CDR3 follows TCRdb's listing. The genes are TRBV2 and TRBJ1-2; the table assigns TRBD1, which was not confirmed against the DNA. The CDR3 has 16 amino acids, counting both end residues. Germline V lookup: CDR1 SNHLY, CDR2 FYNNEI. The CDR3 protein is CASSDGGMHEQFCGTG.

On this clonotype itself: No conserved phenylalanine or tryptophan ends this CDR3, so it is likely a read error. It is unclear where the CDR3 begins or ends on the DNA, so no DNA is shown, and the CDR3 is as TCRdb lists it. CDR3 region: CASGDGGTDTPYVCS. The chain is built from TRBV2 and TRBJ1-1; no DNA check was done on the table's D call, TRBD1. The CDR3 totals 15 residues, both ends included. From germline, CDR1 is SNHLY and CDR2 FYNNEI.

To note about this clonotype: The conserved final phenylalanine or tryptophan is absent from the CDR3, which likely points to a read error. The DNA is omitted, as the CDR3 cannot be located on it reliably, and the CDR3 follows TCRdb's listing. The rearrangement links TRBV15 to TRBJ1-2; the listed D gene, TRBD1, was not tested against the DNA. Germline CDR1 reads LNHNV; CDR2 reads YYDKDF (reference sequence). The CDR3 has 17 residues if both end residues are counted. The CDR3 loop reads CATSRGSSQETQYFGTG.

A remark on this clonotype: At one boundary the junction diverges from the germline segment, which might be a read error. The V and J genes are TRBV7-3 and TRBJ2-3; the D is unclear. The CDR3 loop spans 15 amino acids. Per the germline V gene, CDR1 is SGHTA and CDR2 is FQGTGA. CDR3 coding DNA: TGTGCCACCAGCCTATCGTCATCTACCACAGATACGCAGTATTTT. Translating gives CATSLSSSTTDTQYF.

Remarks on this clonotype: The missing conserved phenylalanine or tryptophan at the end of this CDR3 makes a read error likely. As DNA, the CDR3 is TGTGCCAGCAGCGTAGGGTCAGATACACAGCATCAG. It encodes CASSVGSDTQHQ. V is TRBV9 and J is TRBJ2-3; D not certain. TRBJ1-5 explains the end of the DNA better; the J call may be wrong. Per germline, CDR1 SGDLS and CDR2 YYNGEE. The CDR3 has 12 amino acids.

The gene calls are TRBV7-9 and TRBJ2-5; 10 nucleotides match TRBD1. The CDR3 contains 15 residues. Germline CDR1 and CDR2: SEHNR and FQNEAQ (reference sequence). V was clipped by 5 bases and J by 14 bases; unmatched bases: 17. The CDR3 spells CASSPLGQGDSNTYF. As DNA, the CDR3 is TGTGCCAGCAGCCCATTAGGACAGGGGGATTCGAACACCTACTTC.

The rearrangement joins TRBV25-1 to TRBJ1-1, with TRBD1 as a possible D gene (6 bases). The V gene lost 4 bases and the J gene lost 0 bases, with 9 bases spanning the gap. Germline V gives CDR1 MGHDK, CDR2 SYGVNS. CDR3 length: 14 residues. CDR3 residues: CASSVEGVNTEAFF. For the CDR3, the DNA is TGTGCCAGCAGTGTTGAGGGGGTGAACACTGAAGCTTTCTTT.

This clonotype came up a few times. V is TRBV5-1 and J is TRBJ2-1; the D gene is possibly TRBD2 (5 bases). The germline V gene has CDR1 SGHRS and CDR2 YFSETQ. The CDR3 sequence is 12 residues long. V gave up 0 bases and J gave up 10 bases, with 8 bases separating them. Here the CDR3 DNA reads TGCGCCAGCAGCTTGGATGAGCGGGAGCAGTTCTTC. Protein sequence: CASSLDEREQFF.